This TCR beta chain was profiled in a study of T cell responses to AZD1222 COVID-19 vaccine. The wider study: Pooling covered second doses at about 4 or about 12 weeks.

The CDR3 length is 13 residues. Germline V CDR1 and CDR2: WNHNN, SYGVQD (reference sequence). V was trimmed by 7 bases and J by 4 bases, leaving 13 bases between them. For this clone: Its specificity is unknown.

Method: immunoSEQ multiplex PCR; TCRdb's copy keeps in-frame clones and lacks some. The sample carries around 150,000 clones, approximately 88% recorded once. The study, taken as a whole, reports: Vaccine-associated CD4 TCRs ranged over spike, dominating at 160-218 and 743-854.

The sample consisted of peripheral blood, taken on day 0 of AZD1222 vaccination. This clonotype was obtained from an adult in good health. The gene calls are TRBV10-1 and TRBJ1-1; weak D call: TRBD1 (5 bases). For the CDR3, the DNA is TGCGCCAGCAAAGGGGCGCGGGGCACTGAAGCTTTCTTT. It specifies CASKGARGTEAFF.